This T cell receptor (beta chain) was recovered during a study of CD8 T cells in Susac syndrome. Overall study: Of the sequenced Susac syndrome patients, six had active disease and fewer than ten were in remission.

This clonotype has a single count. Negative isolation was used for CD8+ and CD4+ T cells and FACS enrichment for TEMRA cells. A quantity of roughly 0.5 to 1 ug RNA underwent reverse transcription using random hexamers. Amplification of TCR beta CDR3 by immunoSEQ multiplex PCR spanned 54 Vbeta and 13 Jbeta. TCRdb independently ran MiXCR on the immunoSEQ multiplex PCR reads; one entry per CDR3 protein. The data contain 110,000 to 150,000 distinct CDR3 sequences, around 95% of them singletons. CDR1 WSHSY and CDR2 SAAADI come from the germline V gene. The V and J ends lost 9 bases and 10 bases respectively, with 22 bases between them. CDR3 length: 14 residues.

This chain connects TRBV10-2 to TRBJ2-1; D possibly corresponds to TRBD2 (6 bases). The origin of this receptor is a human donor with Susac syndrome. Input material: CD4+ T cells from PBMCs. The CDR3 loop is CASCSGTGSKEQFF. The DNA for the CDR3 is TGCGCCAGTTGTTCCGGGACTGGGTCTAAGGAGCAGTTCTTC.